These T cell receptor beta chains were read from a single sample in a study of T cells in Graves' hyperthyroidism and ophthalmopathy. Each CDR3 protein gets one entry after TCRdb re-called the multiplex PCR reads with MiXCR. Among about 530,000 distinct CDR3 sequences listed, approximately 17% were seen once. Sequencing used blood. The receptors derive from a woman aged 18-30 years with Graves' ophthalmopathy. The CDR3 runs from the conserved cysteine through the conserved F or W. The D gene is left open where the match is weak. Some rows mark clone size as missing; the rest say once, few, many or name a class of expanded clone.

j_gene: TRBJ2-1
v_gene: TRBV20-1
d_gene: TRBD2
abundance: few
CDR3nt: TGCAGTGCTCCGAGGGGGACTAGCGGGAGAATGGAGTTCTTC
CDR3aa: CSAPRGTSGRMEFF

j_gene: TRBJ2-1
v_gene: TRBV4-1
d_gene: NA
abundance: many
CDR3nt: TGCGCCAGCAGCCATCCCGTCTCGGACAATGAGCAGTTCTTC
CDR3aa: CASSHPVSDNEQFF

j_gene: TRBJ1-2
v_gene: TRBV5-1
d_gene: NA
abundance: few
CDR3nt: TGCGCCAGCAGCGCCCAGGACACTTACTATGGCTACACCTTC
CDR3aa: CASSAQDTYYGYTF

j_gene: TRBJ1-3
v_gene: TRBV18
d_gene: TRBD1
abundance: many
CDR3nt: TGTGCCAGCTCACCGGACAGGACTGGAAACACCATATATTTT
CDR3aa: CASSPDRTGNTIYF

j_gene: TRBJ1-1
v_gene: TRBV7-2
d_gene: NA
abundance: many
CDR3nt: TGTGCCAGCAGCCAAATCACTGAAGCTTTCTTT
CDR3aa: CASSQITEAFF

j_gene: TRBJ1-3
v_gene: TRBV4-3
d_gene: NA
abundance: NA
CDR3nt: TGCGCCAGCAGCCAAGACGGCAACTCTGGAAACACCATATATTTT
CDR3aa: CASSQDGNSGNTIYF

j_gene: TRBJ2-7
v_gene: TRBV18
d_gene: NA
abundance: many
CDR3nt: TGTGCCAGCTCCTCCCTTTCGGGAGAGCAGTACTTC
CDR3aa: CASSSLSGEQYF

j_gene: TRBJ2-1
v_gene: TRBV9
d_gene: TRBD1
abundance: few
CDR3nt: TGTGCCAGCAGCGCGCGGGACAGGGGGGTCGATGAGCAGTTCTTC
CDR3aa: CASSARDRGVDEQFF

j_gene: TRBJ2-1
v_gene: TRBV6-1
d_gene: NA
abundance: many
CDR3nt: TGTGCCAGCAGTGAAGCTGACCCCAGTTACAATGAGCAGTTCTTC
CDR3aa: CASSEADPSYNEQFF

j_gene: TRBJ1-6
v_gene: TRBV12-3/TRBV12-4
d_gene: NA
abundance: many
CDR3nt: TGTGCCAGCAGAGGAGGGGGTATACCCCTCCACTTT
CDR3aa: CASRGGGIPLHF

j_gene: TRBJ1-1
v_gene: TRBV28
d_gene: NA
abundance: many
CDR3nt: TGTGCCACCACGATACCCGGGGCGAGGGGCACTGAAGCTTTCTTT
CDR3aa: CATTIPGARGTEAFF

j_gene: TRBJ1-1
v_gene: TRBV6-1
d_gene: NA
abundance: NA
CDR3nt: TGTGCAAGCCTGAACACTGAAGCTTTCTTT
CDR3aa: CASLNTEAFF

j_gene: TRBJ1-1
v_gene: TRBV6-2/TRBV6-3
d_gene: NA
abundance: many
CDR3nt: TGTGCCAGCAGACCTCGGCAGGGATATGAAGCTTTCTTT
CDR3aa: CASRPRQGYEAFF

j_gene: TRBJ2-2
v_gene: TRBV28
d_gene: NA
abundance: NA
CDR3nt: TGTGCCAGCAGCGTCCTCAAGGGGACCCGGGAGCTGTTTTTT
CDR3aa: CASSVLKGTRELFF

j_gene: TRBJ2-5
v_gene: TRBV14
d_gene: TRBD2
abundance: few
CDR3nt: TGTGCCAGCAGCCAAGCGGAGACTAGCGGGATAAGGGGCACAGAGACCCAGTACTTC
CDR3aa: CASSQAETSGIRGTETQYF

j_gene: TRBJ1-3
v_gene: TRBV5-1
d_gene: NA
abundance: few
CDR3nt: TGCGCCAGCAGCCCCGAGGTTGGAAACACCATATATTTT
CDR3aa: CASSPEVGNTIYF

j_gene: TRBJ2-7
v_gene: TRBV28
d_gene: TRBD1
abundance: many
CDR3nt: TGTGCCAGCAGTACTGGTCCGGGACAGGGGAGATACGAGCAGTACTTC
CDR3aa: CASSTGPGQGRYEQYF

j_gene: TRBJ1-4
v_gene: TRBV2
d_gene: TRBD1
abundance: NA
CDR3nt: TGTGCCAGCAGTGACCCGACAGGGGGCTGTATCGGTGAAAAACTGTTTTTT
CDR3aa: CASSDPTGGCIGEKLFF

j_gene: TRBJ1-2
v_gene: TRBV7-8
d_gene: TRBD1
abundance: many
CDR3nt: TGTGCCAGCAGCTGGGACAGAAACTATGGCTACACCTTC
CDR3aa: CASSWDRNYGYTF

j_gene: TRBJ2-7
v_gene: TRBV5-1
d_gene: TRBD2
abundance: many
CDR3nt: TGCGCCAGCAGCGTGGACGGACTAGTGGGGTACGAGCAGTACTTC
CDR3aa: CASSVDGLVGYEQYF

j_gene: TRBJ2-5
v_gene: TRBV25-1
d_gene: TRBD1
abundance: few
CDR3nt: TGTGCCAGCAGAAGGGGGCAGACCCAATACTTC
CDR3aa: CASRRGQTQYF

j_gene: TRBJ2-7
v_gene: TRBV24-1
d_gene: NA
abundance: NA
CDR3nt: TGTGCCACTCGGCAGGGTGACGAGCAGTACTTC
CDR3aa: CATRQGDEQYF

j_gene: TRBJ1-2
v_gene: TRBV7-9
d_gene: NA
abundance: NA
CDR3nt: TGTGCCAGCAGCTCCGAGACAGGACTTAACTATGGCTACACCTTC
CDR3aa: CASSSETGLNYGYTF

j_gene: TRBJ2-1
v_gene: TRBV5-8
d_gene: TRBD2
abundance: NA
CDR3nt: TGTGCCAGCAGCGATGGGACTAGCGGGGGGGGGCCGCAGTTCTTC
CDR3aa: CASSDGTSGGGPQFF

j_gene: TRBJ2-3
v_gene: TRBV10-3
d_gene: NA
abundance: NA
CDR3nt: TGTGCCATCAGTGAGTACCAGCGAAGCACAGATACGCAGTATTTT
CDR3aa: CAISEYQRSTDTQYF

j_gene: TRBJ2-6
v_gene: TRBV30
d_gene: TRBD1
abundance: few
CDR3nt: TGTGCCTGGAGGGGACAGGGGAAAGCCGGGGCCAACGTCCTGACTTTC
CDR3aa: CAWRGQGKAGANVLTF

j_gene: TRBJ2-5
v_gene: TRBV15
d_gene: TRBD2
abundance: many
CDR3nt: TGTGCCACCAGCAGCGCTCCACGGACTAGCGGGAGGGCCGAGACCCAGTACTTC
CDR3aa: CATSSAPRTSGRAETQYF

j_gene: TRBJ1-2
v_gene: TRBV10-3
d_gene: NA
abundance: NA
CDR3nt: TGTGCCATCAGTGACCGAGGGGCTGGCTATGGCTACACCTTC
CDR3aa: CAISDRGAGYGYTF

j_gene: TRBJ1-6
v_gene: TRBV20-1
d_gene: NA
abundance: NA
CDR3nt: TGCAGTGCTAGACCCAGGGAATCACCCCTCCACTTT
CDR3aa: CSARPRESPLHF

j_gene: TRBJ2-7
v_gene: TRBV30
d_gene: TRBD1
abundance: many
CDR3nt: TGTGCCTGGAGTGTGGGGACAGGGGCCTACGAGCAGTACTTC
CDR3aa: CAWSVGTGAYEQYF

j_gene: TRBJ2-7
v_gene: TRBV28
d_gene: NA
abundance: many
CDR3nt: TGTGCCAGCAGTCACCATCGGGGGAACAACGAGCAGTACTTC
CDR3aa: CASSHHRGNNEQYF

j_gene: TRBJ1-1
v_gene: TRBV3-1
d_gene: NA
abundance: many
CDR3nt: TGTGCCAGCAGCCACACAGGAGCTCTCCGCACTGAAGCTTTCTTT
CDR3aa: CASSHTGALRTEAFF

j_gene: TRBJ2-3
v_gene: TRBV28
d_gene: TRBD1
abundance: NA
CDR3nt: TGTGCCAGCAGTTTACCCACAGGGGGCGCAGATACGCAGTATTTT
CDR3aa: CASSLPTGGADTQYF

j_gene: TRBJ2-7
v_gene: TRBV4-3
d_gene: TRBD2
abundance: few
CDR3nt: TGCGCCAGCAGCCAAGACCGGTTCGGGACTACTGCCTACGAGCAGTACTTC
CDR3aa: CASSQDRFGTTAYEQYF

j_gene: TRBJ1-2
v_gene: TRBV3-1
d_gene: NA
abundance: many
CDR3nt: TGTGCCAGCAGCCAAGATAGGGCGGGTAACTATGGCTACACCTTC
CDR3aa: CASSQDRAGNYGYTF

j_gene: TRBJ2-3
v_gene: TRBV11-2
d_gene: NA
abundance: many
CDR3nt: TGTGCCAGCAGCTTAGATCCAGGGTTTGCAGATACGCAGTATTTT
CDR3aa: CASSLDPGFADTQYF

j_gene: TRBJ2-5
v_gene: TRBV4-1
d_gene: NA
abundance: few
CDR3nt: TGCGCCAGCAGCCACATATATGCAGTTCAAGAGACCCAGTACTTC
CDR3aa: CASSHIYAVQETQYF

j_gene: TRBJ1-5
v_gene: TRBV30
d_gene: NA
abundance: many
CDR3nt: TGTGCCTGGAGTGTTCAAACCTATAGCAATCAGCCCCAGCATTTT
CDR3aa: CAWSVQTYSNQPQHF

j_gene: TRBJ1-1
v_gene: TRBV27
d_gene: NA
abundance: many
CDR3nt: TGTGCCAGCAGTTTAGGGGGCTTAAATAGGTATACTGAAGCTTTCTTT
CDR3aa: CASSLGGLNRYTEAFF

j_gene: TRBJ2-1
v_gene: TRBV29-1
d_gene: TRBD2
abundance: few
CDR3nt: TGCAGCGTTTATGGACTAGCGGGAGGGCGGTCTAATGAGCAGTTCTTC
CDR3aa: CSVYGLAGGRSNEQFF

j_gene: TRBJ2-3
v_gene: TRBV7-6
d_gene: NA
abundance: many
CDR3nt: TGTGCCAGCAGCTTAGGGTTGGGTCGCGGCACAGATACGCAGTATTTT
CDR3aa: CASSLGLGRGTDTQYF

j_gene: TRBJ2-7
v_gene: TRBV2
d_gene: TRBD1
abundance: many
CDR3nt: TGTGCCAGCAGTGACAGGGGGAAACTCTACGAGCAGTACTTC
CDR3aa: CASSDRGKLYEQYF

j_gene: TRBJ2-3
v_gene: TRBV20-1
d_gene: NA
abundance: many
CDR3nt: TGCAGTGCTAGGGTTGACTTACACACAGATACGCAGTATTTT
CDR3aa: CSARVDLHTDTQYF

j_gene: TRBJ2-5
v_gene: TRBV7-6
d_gene: NA
abundance: many
CDR3nt: TGTGCCAGCAGGCCCGGGACTCATCAAGAGACCCAGTACTTC
CDR3aa: CASRPGTHQETQYF

j_gene: TRBJ1-3
v_gene: TRBV7-2
d_gene: NA
abundance: many
CDR3nt: TGTGCCAGCAGCTTTTCGATCGGTGGAAACACCATATATTTT
CDR3aa: CASSFSIGGNTIYF

j_gene: TRBJ2-1
v_gene: TRBV4-1
d_gene: NA
abundance: few
CDR3nt: TGCGCCAGCAGCCCTTCGGACAGCGCCTACAATGAGCAGTTCTTC
CDR3aa: CASSPSDSAYNEQFF

j_gene: TRBJ2-1
v_gene: TRBV7-8
d_gene: TRBD2
abundance: many
CDR3nt: TGTGCCAGCAGCCTCGGGACTAGCGGGAGAGACTACAATGAGCAGTTCTTC
CDR3aa: CASSLGTSGRDYNEQFF

j_gene: TRBJ2-7
v_gene: TRBV20-1
d_gene: NA
abundance: NA
CDR3nt: TGCAGTGGCCTGGACAGTTCCTACGAGCAGTACTTC
CDR3aa: CSGLDSSYEQYF

j_gene: TRBJ2-7
v_gene: TRBV12-3/TRBV12-4
d_gene: NA
abundance: many
CDR3nt: TGTGCCAGCAAAACGGACGGACACTCCTACGAGCAGTACTTC
CDR3aa: CASKTDGHSYEQYF

j_gene: TRBJ1-2
v_gene: TRBV20-1
d_gene: NA
abundance: many
CDR3nt: TGCAGTGCTAGAGCCTCGTATGGCTACACCTTC
CDR3aa: CSARASYGYTF

j_gene: TRBJ2-4
v_gene: TRBV28
d_gene: NA
abundance: few
CDR3nt: TGTGCCAGCCTCGGACAAGGCGTCACTCAGTACTTC
CDR3aa: CASLGQGVTQYF

j_gene: TRBJ2-2
v_gene: TRBV2
d_gene: NA
abundance: many
CDR3nt: TGTGCCAGCAGTGAAAGGTCCCCGACAGGGAACACCGGGGAGCTGTTTTTT
CDR3aa: CASSERSPTGNTGELFF

j_gene: TRBJ1-2
v_gene: TRBV27
d_gene: NA
abundance: NA
CDR3nt: TGTGCCAGCAGTTTATCAAGGGGGGCCGGCTACACCTTC
CDR3aa: CASSLSRGAGYTF

j_gene: TRBJ1-2
v_gene: TRBV29-1
d_gene: NA
abundance: NA
CDR3nt: TGCAGCGTTGAAGTAGGTCTCTATGGCTACACCTTC
CDR3aa: CSVEVGLYGYTF

j_gene: TRBJ1-3
v_gene: TRBV20-1
d_gene: NA
abundance: NA
CDR3nt: TGCAGTGCTAGAGAAAGAATCTCTGGAAACACCATATATTTT
CDR3aa: CSARERISGNTIYF

j_gene: TRBJ2-1
v_gene: TRBV3-1
d_gene: NA
abundance: NA
CDR3nt: TGTGCCAGCAGCCAAGTCGGTCCCGGTGAGGCCGAGCAGTTCTTC
CDR3aa: CASSQVGPGEAEQFF

j_gene: TRBJ1-1
v_gene: TRBV2
d_gene: NA
abundance: many
CDR3nt: TGTGCCAGCAGTGACAGTGCGGGGACTGAAGCTTTCTTT
CDR3aa: CASSDSAGTEAFF

j_gene: TRBJ1-5
v_gene: TRBV6-1
d_gene: NA
abundance: NA
CDR3nt: TGTGCCAGCAGACAGGGTGGAGGACAGCCCCAGCATTTT
CDR3aa: CASRQGGGQPQHF